Sequencing of this T cell receptor (beta chain) was carried out in a study of cytomegalovirus exposure and HLA in healthy donors. The PCR ran on 60 Vbeta and 13 Jbeta primers. Clones were sequenced by immunoSEQ multiplex PCR, and TCRdb holds only the in-frame ones, with some missing. This sample yields more than 95,000 clones, of which around three quarters are seen a single time; around 3.6% belongs to the top ten. Study-level results: In an earlier analysis, most TCR beta V segments were productive about 87% or about 30% of the time. TCR beta V- and J-gene trimming, according to a later analysis, was linked to a missense DCLRE1C variant.

Regarding this clone: The antigen remains undetermined.

Everyone who donated was a healthy bone marrow donor. Sequences were obtained from PBMCs. The clonotype comes from a man in his forties or fifties in good health and CMV-seronegative.

The CDR3 DNA follows: TGTGCCAGCAGCCACGCCGGGACAAAAACTGAAGCTTTCTTT. Its translation is CASSHAGTKTEAFF. V gene TRBV14 combines with J gene TRBJ1-1; maybe TRBD1 (6 bases). Germline V CDR1 and CDR2: SGHDN, FVKESK. V gave up 3 bases and J gave up 5 bases, with 13 bases separating them. The CDR3 has 14 residues.